This is a list of T cell receptor beta chains from one sample in a study of T-cell memory formation after mild COVID-19. TCRdb re-called the 5' RACE reads with MiXCR, one entry per CDR3 protein. The table includes around 500,000 distinct CDR3 sequences, about 20% detected once. The sequenced material came from PBMCs or a T cell subset sorted from them (not recorded which). The receptor source for this set is an adult woman who had mild COVID-19 (a few samples of this study predate the infection). Cell type and time point are not known. Each CDR3 is given with its conserved first and last residue. Fields, in order: CDR3 protein, CDR3 DNA, clone size, J gene, D gene, V gene. A D gene is named only where the DNA matches it firmly. Not all rows give a size; the values are once, few, many and, for expanded clones, a class.

cdr3_aa: CASSLGLAGGYDTQYF; cdr3_nt: TGTGCCAGCAGCCTGGGACTAGCGGGAGGCTATGATACGCAGTATTTT; clone_size: few; j_call: TRBJ2-3; d_call: TRBD2; v_call: TRBV7-2
cdr3_aa: CATSDSRGGQPQHF; cdr3_nt: TGTGCCACCAGTGATTCCAGGGGCGGTCAGCCCCAGCATTTT; clone_size: -; j_call: TRBJ1-5; d_call: -; v_call: TRBV24-1
cdr3_aa: CASSQDPDYRGTF; cdr3_nt: TGCGCCAGCAGCCAGGACCCGGATTACAGGGGGACCTTC; clone_size: few; j_call: TRBJ1-2; d_call: TRBD1; v_call: TRBV4-1
cdr3_aa: CASSFSTSGPYNEQFF; cdr3_nt: TGTGCCAGCAGTTTTAGCACTAGCGGGCCTTACAATGAGCAGTTCTTC; clone_size: -; j_call: TRBJ2-1; d_call: TRBD2; v_call: TRBV27
cdr3_aa: CSAREDSSGHYEQYF; cdr3_nt: TGCAGTGCTAGAGAAGATTCTAGCGGGCACTACGAGCAGTACTTC; clone_size: few; j_call: TRBJ2-7; d_call: TRBD2; v_call: TRBV20-1
cdr3_aa: CAWRDRSSGSGNEQFF; cdr3_nt: TGTGCCTGGAGGGATCGTTCTAGCGGGAGCGGTAATGAGCAGTTCTTC; clone_size: few; j_call: TRBJ2-1; d_call: TRBD2; v_call: TRBV30
cdr3_aa: CASSQWANDTEAFF; cdr3_nt: TGCGCCAGCAGCCAATGGGCGAATGACACTGAAGCTTTCTTT; clone_size: -; j_call: TRBJ1-1; d_call: -; v_call: TRBV4-3
cdr3_aa: CASSLSGDPGANVLTF; cdr3_nt: TGCGCCAGCAGCTTATCAGGGGACCCTGGGGCCAACGTCCTGACTTTC; clone_size: many; j_call: TRBJ2-6; d_call: -; v_call: TRBV5-1
cdr3_aa: CASSPGSAYEQYF; cdr3_nt: TGCGCCAGCAGCCCCGGGAGCGCCTACGAGCAGTACTTC; clone_size: many; j_call: TRBJ2-7; d_call: -; v_call: TRBV5-1
cdr3_aa: CAWRGGFRGYGYTF; cdr3_nt: TGTGCCTGGAGGGGGGGCTTCCGAGGGTATGGCTACACCTTC; clone_size: -; j_call: TRBJ1-2; d_call: -; v_call: TRBV30
cdr3_aa: CASSLRLPLGLVGETQYF; cdr3_nt: TGTGCCAGCAGCTTACGGCTCCCCCTGGGGCTAGTAGGGGAGACCCAGTACTTC; clone_size: many; j_call: TRBJ2-5; d_call: -; v_call: TRBV7-2
cdr3_aa: CASNKRGVSDTQYF; cdr3_nt: TGTGCCAGCAACAAGCGGGGGGTCTCAGATACGCAGTATTTT; clone_size: -; j_call: TRBJ2-3; d_call: TRBD2; v_call: TRBV7-8
cdr3_aa: CSARSDTYEQYF; cdr3_nt: TGCAGCGCTAGGTCCGACACCTACGAGCAGTACTTC; clone_size: -; j_call: TRBJ2-7; d_call: -; v_call: TRBV29-1
cdr3_aa: CSAKQNEQFF; cdr3_nt: TGCAGTGCCAAACAGAATGAGCAGTTCTTC; clone_size: -; j_call: TRBJ2-1; d_call: -; v_call: TRBV20-1
cdr3_aa: CASSEAYGELFF; cdr3_nt: TGTGCCAGCAGTGAAGCATACGGGGAGCTGTTTTTT; clone_size: -; j_call: TRBJ2-2; d_call: -; v_call: TRBV6-1
cdr3_aa: CASSEDRGRQPQHF; cdr3_nt: TGTGCCAGTAGTGAGGACAGGGGGAGGCAGCCCCAGCATTTT; clone_size: few; j_call: TRBJ1-5; d_call: TRBD1; v_call: TRBV19
cdr3_aa: CASSYPLRDVQPQHF; cdr3_nt: TGTGCCAGCAGTTACCCCCTCCGGGACGTTCAGCCCCAGCATTTT; clone_size: -; j_call: TRBJ1-5; d_call: -; v_call: TRBV6-2/TRBV6-3
cdr3_aa: CASSLVGTGVTGELFF; cdr3_nt: TGCGCCAGCAGCTTGGTTGGGACAGGGGTGACCGGGGAGCTGTTTTTT; clone_size: -; j_call: TRBJ2-2; d_call: TRBD1; v_call: TRBV5-1
cdr3_aa: CASSTTGKADTEAFF; cdr3_nt: TGTGCCAGCAGCACCACAGGGAAGGCGGACACTGAAGCTTTCTTT; clone_size: -; j_call: TRBJ1-1; d_call: -; v_call: TRBV12-3/TRBV12-4